There are many counts of the clone carrying this TCR beta chain. Its specificity is unknown. The authors ran a second PCR of about 7 to 11 cycles using a sample-barcoded 5' primer and a J-beta primer mix. TCRdb fed the 5' RACE reads into MiXCR, producing one record per CDR3 protein. The data contain 950,000 to 1,200,000 distinct CDR3 sequences, more than 30% of them singletons. This sample is part of a study of blood T cells in healthy people across ages. Whole-study context: The template switching approach captured approximately one barcoded beta molecule for every two T cells. Study outcomes and limitations: Unsorted PBMCs blocked a conclusive comparison of naive and antigen-experienced cells. Comparison with aged donors showed that long-lived donors had more naive CD4+ cells and higher diversity.

Germline-derived CDR1 and CDR2 are LGHNA and YSLEER. V was shortened by 0 bases and J by 7 bases, with 13 bases between the two germline ends. The CDR3 is made up of 15 amino acids. This TCR came from a young man in good health. The rearrangement uses TRBV4-3 and TRBJ2-1; D could derive from TRBD1 or TRBD2 (6 bases each). Input material: blood. CDR3 sequence (DNA): TGCGCCAGCAGCCAAGAACATGGGGGGCAAAATGAGCAGTTCTTC. Translated: CASSQEHGGQNEQFF.